Detailed here is one T cell receptor (beta chain). V was clipped by 10 bases and J by 6 bases; unmatched bases: 20. The CDR3 sequence is 16 residues long. Germline V gene lookup returns CDR1 MNHNS and CDR2 SASEGT. Genomic DNA was subjected to two-round multiplex PCR for amplification of TCR beta CDR3. For every TRBV and TRBJ gene, a specific primer was used in first-round PCR. From the multiplex PCR reads, TCRdb called clonotypes with MiXCR, one entry per CDR3 protein. Found here are tens of thousands of distinct CDR3 sequences, around 27% of them singletons; the top ten hold about 7.5%. The sample originates from a study of prognosis after radiotherapy for stage I lung cancer.

The clonotype was recovered from a donor over 45 with non-small cell lung cancer. Sample: PBMCs, taken before or after stereotactic body radiation therapy (not recorded which). This chain connects TRBV6-1 to TRBJ2-7, with 8 bases lining up with TRBD2. DNA of the CDR3: TGTGCCAACTGTCACGGCTCGGGGACTAGAGGTTGCGAGCAGTACTTC. Its translation is CANCHGSGTRGCEQYF.